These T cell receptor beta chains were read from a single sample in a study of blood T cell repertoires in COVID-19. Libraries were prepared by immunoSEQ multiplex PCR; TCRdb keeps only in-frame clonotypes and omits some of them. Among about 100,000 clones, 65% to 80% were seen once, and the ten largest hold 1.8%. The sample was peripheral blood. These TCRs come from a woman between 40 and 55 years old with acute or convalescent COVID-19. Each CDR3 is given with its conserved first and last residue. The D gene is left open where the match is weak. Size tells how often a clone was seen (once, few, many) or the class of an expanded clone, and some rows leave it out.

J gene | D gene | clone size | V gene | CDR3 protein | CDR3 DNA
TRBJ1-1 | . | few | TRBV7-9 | CASSTDKHANTEAFF | TGTGCCAGCAGCACGGACAAGCACGCGAACACTGAAGCTTTCTTT
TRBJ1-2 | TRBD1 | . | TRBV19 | CASSMQGAGYGYTF | TGTGCCAGTAGTATGCAGGGGGCAGGCTATGGCTACACCTTC
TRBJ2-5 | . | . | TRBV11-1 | CASSSHRDYQETQYF | TGTGCCAGCAGCTCCCACCGGGACTACCAAGAGACCCAGTACTTC
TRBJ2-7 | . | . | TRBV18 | CASSRGRESRIYEQYF | TGTGCCAGCTCACGGGGGCGGGAGAGTAGAATCTACGAGCAGTACTTC
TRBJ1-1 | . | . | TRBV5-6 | CASSKLQVSRAEAFF | TGTGCCAGCAGTAAGCTTCAGGTGTCGCGGGCTGAAGCTTTCTTT
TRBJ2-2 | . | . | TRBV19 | CASSIRGGATGELFF | TGTGCCAGTAGTATAAGAGGGGGTGCCACCGGGGAGCTGTTTTTT
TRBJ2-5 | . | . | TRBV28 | CASSSGRETQYF | TGTGCCAGCAGTTCAGGGCGGGAGACCCAGTACTTC
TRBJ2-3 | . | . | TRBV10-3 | CAISESSADTQYF | TGTGCCATCAGTGAGTCTTCTGCAGATACGCAGTATTTT
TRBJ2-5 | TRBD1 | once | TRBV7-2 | CASSFAGGSETQYF | TGTGCCAGCAGCTTCGCAGGGGGCTCGGAGACCCAGTACTTC
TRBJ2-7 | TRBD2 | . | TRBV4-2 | CASSQDGEGGSYEQYF | TGTGCCAGCAGCCAAGATGGGGAGGGAGGATCCTACGAGCAGTACTTC
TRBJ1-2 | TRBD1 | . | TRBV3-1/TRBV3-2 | CASSLRDRGREGYTF | TGTGCCAGCAGCCTCCGGGACAGGGGGCGGGAGGGCTACACCTTC
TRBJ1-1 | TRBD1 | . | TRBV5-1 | CASRRGGSDTEAFF | TGCGCCAGCAGGAGAGGGGGCTCGGACACTGAAGCTTTCTTT
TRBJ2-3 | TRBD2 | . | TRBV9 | CASSWGLAGGLTDTQYF | TGTGCCAGCAGCTGGGGACTAGCGGGGGGCCTCACAGATACGCAGTATTTT
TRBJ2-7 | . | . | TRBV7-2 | CASSLGRESYEQYF | TGTGCCAGCAGCTTAGGCAGGGAATCCTACGAGCAGTACTTC
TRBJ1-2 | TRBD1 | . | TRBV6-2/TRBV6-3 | CASSYSRTGYGYTF | TGTGCCAGCAGTTACTCCCGGACAGGATATGGCTACACCTTC
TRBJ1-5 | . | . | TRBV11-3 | CASSQSMTGRGEGNQPQHF | TGTGCCAGCAGCCAGTCAATGACAGGTCGAGGGGAGGGGAATCAGCCCCAGCATTTT
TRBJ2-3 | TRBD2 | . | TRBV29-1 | CSVEGAGGGDTQYF | TGCAGCGTTGAGGGGGCGGGGGGTGGAGATACGCAGTATTTT
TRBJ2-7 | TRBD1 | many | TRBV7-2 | CASSWPGQGAREQYF | TGTGCCAGCAGCTGGCCGGGACAGGGGGCGCGTGAGCAGTACTTC
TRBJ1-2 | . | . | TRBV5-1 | CASNPGGNYGYTF | TGCGCCAGCAACCCGGGGGGGAACTATGGCTACACCTTC
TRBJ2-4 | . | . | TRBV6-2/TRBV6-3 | CASSGLAKNIQYF | TGTGCCAGCAGTGGGCTAGCCAAAAACATTCAGTACTTC
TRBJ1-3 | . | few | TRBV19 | CASSTTVYSGNTIYF | TGTGCCAGTAGTACGACAGTCTACTCTGGAAACACCATATATTTT
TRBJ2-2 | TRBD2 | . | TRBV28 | CASSFPLAGGQNTGELFF | TGTGCCAGCAGTTTCCCACTAGCGGGGGGGCAGAACACCGGGGAGCTGTTTTTT
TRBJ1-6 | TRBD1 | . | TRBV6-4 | CASSVPGTGNNFYNSPLHF | TGTGCCAGCAGTGTTCCAGGGACAGGGAATAATTTCTATAATTCACCCCTCCACTTT
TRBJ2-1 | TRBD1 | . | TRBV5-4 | CASSFQGVSNEQFF | TGTGCCAGCAGCTTTCAGGGGGTATCCAATGAGCAGTTCTTC
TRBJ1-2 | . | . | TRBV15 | CATSRELGQQYGYTF | TGTGCCACCAGCAGAGAGTTAGGACAGCAATATGGCTACACCTTC
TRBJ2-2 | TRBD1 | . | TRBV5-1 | CASSLGLLGQGTGELFF | TGCGCCAGCAGCTTGGGTCTTCTGGGACAGGGGACCGGGGAGCTGTTTTTT
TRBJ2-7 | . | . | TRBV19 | CASSIDRQRYEQYF | TGTGCCAGTAGTATTGACCGACAGCGCTACGAGCAGTACTTC
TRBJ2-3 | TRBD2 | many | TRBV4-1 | CASSQDSRGDTDTQYF | TGCGCCAGCAGCCAAGATTCGCGGGGGGACACAGATACGCAGTATTTT
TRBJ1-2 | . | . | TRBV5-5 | CASSLEAGNYGYTF | TGTGCCAGCAGCTTGGAGGCAGGGAACTATGGCTACACCTTC
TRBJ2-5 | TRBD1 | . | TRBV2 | CASSEFLGGSSHQETQYF | TGTGCCAGCAGTGAATTTTTAGGGGGCAGCTCCCATCAAGAGACCCAGTACTTC
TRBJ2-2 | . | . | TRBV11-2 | CASSRFRTGELFF | TGTGCCAGCAGCCGTTTCCGTACCGGGGAGCTGTTTTTT
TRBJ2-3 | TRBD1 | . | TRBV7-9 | CASSSTGGPDTQYF | TGTGCCAGCAGCTCGACAGGGGGCCCAGATACGCAGTATTTT
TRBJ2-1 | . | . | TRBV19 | CASRGAGQRNNEQFF | TGTGCCAGTAGGGGTGCGGGACAGAGAAACAATGAGCAGTTCTTC
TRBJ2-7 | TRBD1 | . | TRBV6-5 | CASAYPGQGNEQYF | TGTGCCAGCGCCTATCCGGGACAGGGGAACGAGCAGTACTTC
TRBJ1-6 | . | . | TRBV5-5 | CASSLVRDINSPLHF | TGTGCCAGCAGCTTGGTCCGGGACATTAATTCACCCCTCCACTTT
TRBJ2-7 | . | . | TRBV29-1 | CSVAMNRERQYF | TGCAGCGTTGCCATGAACAGGGAGAGGCAGTACTTC
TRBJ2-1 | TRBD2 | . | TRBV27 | CASKGRGGLDEQFF | TGTGCCAGCAAGGGGCGGGGGGGCTTGGATGAGCAGTTCTTC
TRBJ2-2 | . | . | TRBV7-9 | CASSLRERPGELFF | TGTGCCAGCAGCTTACGGGAGAGACCCGGGGAGCTGTTTTTT
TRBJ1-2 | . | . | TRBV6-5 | CASRDDSFYGYTF | TGTGCCAGCAGGGATGACAGTTTCTATGGCTACACCTTC
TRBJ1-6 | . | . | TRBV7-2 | CASLTGFNSPLHF | TGTGCCTCCCTTACAGGGTTCAATTCACCCCTCCACTTT
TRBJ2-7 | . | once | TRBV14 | CASSPGPVPTYEQYF | TGTGCCAGCAGCCCGGGTCCAGTACCAACCTACGAGCAGTACTTC
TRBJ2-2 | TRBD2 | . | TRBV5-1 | CASATSGGLNTGELFF | TGCGCCAGCGCGACTAGCGGGGGGCTGAACACCGGGGAGCTGTTTTTT
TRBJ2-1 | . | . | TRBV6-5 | CASSGLNEQFF | TGTGCCAGCAGCGGACTAAATGAGCAGTTCTTC
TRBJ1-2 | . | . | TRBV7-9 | CASSPLTGLANYGYTF | TGTGCCAGCAGTCCCCTTACAGGGTTAGCTAACTATGGCTACACCTTC
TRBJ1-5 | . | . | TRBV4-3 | CASSQVAGRGQPQHF | TGCGCCAGCAGCCAAGTCGCAGGGCGGGGTCAGCCCCAGCATTTT
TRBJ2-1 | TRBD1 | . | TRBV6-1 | CASSVLDRGTYNEQFF | TGTGCCAGCAGTGTGTTGGACAGGGGCACCTACAATGAGCAGTTCTTC
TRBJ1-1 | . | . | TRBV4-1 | CASSQATGPVSAFF | TGCGCCAGCAGCCAAGCAACAGGGCCGGTAAGTGCTTTCTTT
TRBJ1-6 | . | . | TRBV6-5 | CASIRQLNSPLHF | TGTGCCAGCATAAGACAGCTAAATTCACCCCTCCACTTT
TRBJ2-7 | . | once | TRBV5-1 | CASSLQVQTYEQYF | TGCGCCAGCAGCTTACAGGTCCAAACCTACGAGCAGTACTTC
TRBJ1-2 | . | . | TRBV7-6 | CASSLGIGQAYGYTF | TGTGCCAGCAGCTTAGGGATAGGTCAGGCTTATGGCTACACCTTC
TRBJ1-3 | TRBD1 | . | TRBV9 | CASSVDRGHGNTIYF | TGTGCCAGCAGCGTGGACAGGGGCCATGGAAACACCATATATTTT
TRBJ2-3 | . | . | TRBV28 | CASSSMTGPTDTQYF | TGTGCCAGCAGCTCCATGACAGGCCCCACAGATACGCAGTATTTT
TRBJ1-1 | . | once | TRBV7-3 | CASSFRGSDEAFF | TGTGCCAGCAGCTTTCGCGGATCGGATGAAGCTTTCTTT
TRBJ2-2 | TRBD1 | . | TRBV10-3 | CAISSTTGVTGELFF | TGTGCCATCAGTTCGACGACAGGGGTCACCGGGGAGCTGTTTTTT